This is a list of T cell receptor beta chains from one sample in a study of cytomegalovirus exposure and HLA in healthy donors. Profiled with immunoSEQ multiplex PCR; TCRdb holds only in-frame clones, not every one. The sample holds about 110,000 clones; 70% to 75% are singletons and the top ten take less than 3.5%. Sequenced sample: PBMCs. These receptors originate from a female donor in good health and CMV-seronegative. CDR3s leave out the opening cysteine and the closing phenylalanine or tryptophan. Size is omitted from some rows. Given values are once, few, many or a class for expanded clones.

v_gene: TRBV4-2; abundance: NA; j_gene: TRBJ1-1; CDR3aa: ASSLKDSGAAEAF
v_gene: TRBV20-1; abundance: NA; j_gene: TRBJ1-1; CDR3aa: TTGRDTEAF
v_gene: TRBV7-3; abundance: once; j_gene: TRBJ2-3; CDR3aa: ASSLAAGGADTQY
v_gene: TRBV4-2; abundance: NA; j_gene: TRBJ2-1; CDR3aa: ASSQERAWSSYNEQF
v_gene: TRBV4-3; abundance: NA; j_gene: TRBJ2-1; CDR3aa: ASSQGLAGSLYEQF
v_gene: TRBV4-2; abundance: NA; j_gene: TRBJ2-2; CDR3aa: ASSQVQGTLGTGELF
v_gene: TRBV30; abundance: NA; j_gene: TRBJ1-4; CDR3aa: AWTLAGRGNMF
v_gene: TRBV6-5; abundance: few; j_gene: TRBJ1-2; CDR3aa: ASRKTGVYGYT
v_gene: TRBV27; abundance: NA; j_gene: TRBJ2-3; CDR3aa: ASRTSTDTQY
v_gene: TRBV7-8; abundance: NA; j_gene: TRBJ2-7; CDR3aa: ASSWIGGGAYEQY
v_gene: TRBV4-2; abundance: NA; j_gene: TRBJ1-3; CDR3aa: ASSQEDRASSGNTIY
v_gene: TRBV7-3; abundance: NA; j_gene: TRBJ2-7; CDR3aa: ASSPDSGSPYEQY
v_gene: TRBV6-1; abundance: NA; j_gene: TRBJ1-1; CDR3aa: ASSEGQANTEAF
v_gene: TRBV30; abundance: NA; j_gene: TRBJ2-1; CDR3aa: AWTSGRFEQF
v_gene: TRBV7-9; abundance: NA; j_gene: TRBJ2-7; CDR3aa: ASSPDRGLIYEQY
v_gene: TRBV7-8; abundance: once; j_gene: TRBJ2-7; CDR3aa: ASSLRTGSISYEQY
v_gene: TRBV30; abundance: NA; j_gene: TRBJ2-5; CDR3aa: AWSRRNQETQY
v_gene: TRBV4-2; abundance: NA; j_gene: TRBJ1-2; CDR3aa: ASSQEGAYGYT
v_gene: TRBV7-9; abundance: NA; j_gene: TRBJ2-1; CDR3aa: ASSLSGASYNEQF
v_gene: TRBV25-1; abundance: few; j_gene: TRBJ1-4; CDR3aa: ASSELVNEKLF
v_gene: TRBV2; abundance: once; j_gene: TRBJ2-3; CDR3aa: ASKVWGPETDTQY
v_gene: TRBV6-5; abundance: NA; j_gene: TRBJ2-3; CDR3aa: ASSLETSGRGTQY
v_gene: TRBV9; abundance: NA; j_gene: TRBJ2-2; CDR3aa: ASSGGLTGELF
v_gene: TRBV6-4; abundance: NA; j_gene: TRBJ2-1; CDR3aa: ASSDTGQTYNEQF
v_gene: TRBV29-1; abundance: NA; j_gene: TRBJ2-3; CDR3aa: SVEGTGASTDTQY
v_gene: TRBV6-1; abundance: NA; j_gene: TRBJ2-7; CDR3aa: ASSERTGAGGEQY
v_gene: TRBV10-1; abundance: NA; j_gene: TRBJ2-7; CDR3aa: ASSPGRPYEQY
v_gene: TRBV5-1; abundance: NA; j_gene: TRBJ2-7; CDR3aa: ASSPDHREIMSEQY
v_gene: TRBV5-4; abundance: NA; j_gene: TRBJ2-2; CDR3aa: ASSTGTSRRTGELF
v_gene: TRBV5-1; abundance: NA; j_gene: TRBJ1-1; CDR3aa: ASSPDGGTYTEAF
v_gene: TRBV6-5; abundance: NA; j_gene: TRBJ1-2; CDR3aa: ASSSSGTGSSGYT
v_gene: TRBV5-1; abundance: NA; j_gene: TRBJ2-7; CDR3aa: ASSPGQHYEQY
v_gene: TRBV6-4; abundance: NA; j_gene: TRBJ2-3; CDR3aa: ASSVTHTGAPRTDTQY
v_gene: TRBV28; abundance: few; j_gene: TRBJ2-3; CDR3aa: ASSLIGGQY
v_gene: TRBV5-1; abundance: NA; j_gene: TRBJ2-1; CDR3aa: ASSPGQGFSYNEQF
v_gene: TRBV5-1; abundance: once; j_gene: TRBJ2-1; CDR3aa: ASSLAGNEQF
v_gene: TRBV10-2; abundance: medium-sized; j_gene: TRBJ1-2; CDR3aa: ASSGGPANEGYT
v_gene: TRBV6-1; abundance: NA; j_gene: TRBJ2-2; CDR3aa: ASSDMRSGELF
v_gene: TRBV7-6; abundance: few; j_gene: TRBJ2-1; CDR3aa: ASSLRSSINEQF
v_gene: TRBV19; abundance: NA; j_gene: TRBJ1-5; CDR3aa: ASSFRDTLNMRSNQPQH
v_gene: TRBV27; abundance: NA; j_gene: TRBJ2-7; CDR3aa: ASSWGQSRYEQY
v_gene: TRBV7-2; abundance: NA; j_gene: TRBJ2-4; CDR3aa: ASSLQGGAGGGKNIQY
v_gene: TRBV25-1; abundance: few; j_gene: TRBJ2-5; CDR3aa: ASSETGGGETQY
v_gene: TRBV4-2; abundance: NA; j_gene: TRBJ2-7; CDR3aa: ASSHAGLAGVLYEQY
v_gene: TRBV27; abundance: NA; j_gene: TRBJ2-7; CDR3aa: ASSSVAGGYYEQY
v_gene: TRBV7-9; abundance: once; j_gene: TRBJ2-5; CDR3aa: ASSSSGRASETQY
v_gene: TRBV7-8; abundance: NA; j_gene: TRBJ1-1; CDR3aa: ASSSPGGVAF
v_gene: TRBV4-2; abundance: NA; j_gene: TRBJ2-3; CDR3aa: ASSQAASTSPEVDTQY
v_gene: TRBV7-9; abundance: NA; j_gene: TRBJ2-1; CDR3aa: ASSLGAGGSYNEQF
v_gene: TRBV5-1; abundance: NA; j_gene: TRBJ1-1; CDR3aa: ASSLEAVGGAPANTEAF
v_gene: TRBV19; abundance: few; j_gene: TRBJ2-7; CDR3aa: ASSISEREVPYEQY
v_gene: TRBV7-2; abundance: once; j_gene: TRBJ2-1; CDR3aa: ASSAGLAGLVEQF
v_gene: TRBV7-9; abundance: NA; j_gene: TRBJ1-1; CDR3aa: ASSPRHDTEAF
v_gene: TRBV7-8; abundance: once; j_gene: TRBJ2-1; CDR3aa: ASSLAVWAGESYNEQF